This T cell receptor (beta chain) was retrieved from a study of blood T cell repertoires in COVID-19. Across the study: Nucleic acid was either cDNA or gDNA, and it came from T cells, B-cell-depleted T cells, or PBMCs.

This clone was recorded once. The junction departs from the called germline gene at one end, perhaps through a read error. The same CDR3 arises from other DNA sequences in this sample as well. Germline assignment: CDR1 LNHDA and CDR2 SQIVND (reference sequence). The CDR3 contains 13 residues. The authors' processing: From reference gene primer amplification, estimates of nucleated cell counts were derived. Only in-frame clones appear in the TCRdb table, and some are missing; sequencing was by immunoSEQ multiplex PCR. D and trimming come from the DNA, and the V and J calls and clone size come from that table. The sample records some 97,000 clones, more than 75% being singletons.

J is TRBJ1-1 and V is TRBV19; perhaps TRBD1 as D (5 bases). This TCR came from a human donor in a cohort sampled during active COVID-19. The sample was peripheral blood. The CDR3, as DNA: TGTGCCAGTACCTCGGGGGGGAACACTGAAGCTTTTTTT. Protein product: CASTSGGNTEAFF.